This T cell receptor beta chain was found in a study of T cell responses to AZD1222 COVID-19 vaccine. General study findings and limits: Baseline antibody screening turned up just a handful of seropositive AZD1222 recipients. No day 14 peak samples; only post-peak repertoires were characterized.

Only in-frame clones appear in the TCRdb table, and some are missing; sequencing was by immunoSEQ multiplex PCR. Altogether roughly 150,000 clones are present, about 90% being singletons, with the ten largest covering 5% to 6.5%. The CDR3 totals 16 residues. V was pared by 2 bases and J by 1 base, with 14 bases between. The germline V gene encodes CDR1 SGHVS and CDR2 FQNEAQ. Second-dose intervals of approximately 4 or approximately 12 weeks were pooled. As for this clone: The target antigen is unknown.

This TCR was recovered from an adult who received the AZD1222 COVID-19 vaccine. This chain uses TRBV7-8 with TRBJ1-2; the D is unclear. The specimen was peripheral blood, collected 28 days after the second AZD1222 dose. CDR3 in amino acids: CASSLLVEPHNYGYTF. CDR3 nucleotides: TGTGCCAGCAGCTTATTGGTAGAGCCACATAACTATGGCTACACCTTC. The entire variable domain, with the rest obtained from reference TRBV7-8 and TRBJ1-2, is as follows: GAGVSQSPRYKVAKRGQDVALRCDPISGHVSLFWYQQALGQGPEFLTYFQNEAQLDKSGLPSDRFFAERPEGSVSTLKIQRTQQEDSAVYLCASSLLVEPHNYGYTFGSGTRLTVV.